Below, one TCR beta chain is given with its context. What it binds is unknown. The junction had 8 bases not matched to a gene; V was cut back by 7 bases and J by 6 bases. The CDR3 loop spans 14 amino acids. Germline V CDR1 and CDR2: MDHEN, SYDVKM. As every portion of the isolated RNA was reverse transcribed, the sequencing read expressed TCRB transcripts. Method: immunoSEQ multiplex PCR; TCRdb's copy keeps in-frame clones and lacks some. The sample consists of fewer than 900,000 clones, under 20% of them appearing once. The entry originates in a study of beta chain features in type 1 diabetes. Study-level background: The number of sorted cells examined across all samples was 107,917,701. Notes on the study in general: Shorter templates might be favored by PCR, and equally so in patients and in controls.

This TCR derives from a woman under 30 in good health. The V gene is TRBV28, the J gene TRBJ1-3; TRBD1 matches 8 bases. The specimen sequenced was naive CD4+ T cells from blood. Here the CDR3 reads CASTSTGELNTIYF. CDR3 nucleotide sequence: TGTGCCAGCACATCGACAGGGGAGTTAAACACCATATATTTT.